Sequencing of this T cell receptor (beta chain) was carried out in a study of CD8+ T cells in alopecia areata. Treatment specified: oral pan-JAK inhibitor, 5-10 mg twice daily. TCR sequencing used cDNA made by reverse transcription of extracted RNA. TCRdb's copy holds only in-frame clones and misses some; the assay was immunoSEQ multiplex PCR. The table lists over 250,000 clones, about 62% of them singletons, with 0.8% to 1% in the top ten. The material was CD4+ T cells sorted from blood, obtained around week 52, from a patient treated with tofacitinib. This sequence originates from a human donor with alopecia areata.

This CDR3 is CSARIDRDYGPQHF. Here the CDR3 DNA reads TGCAGCGCACGCATCGACAGGGACTACGGGCCCCAGCATTTT. The rearrangement uses TRBV29-1 and TRBJ1-5; TRBD1 agrees at 7 bases. The trim removed 7 bases at V and 9 bases at J, leaving 15 bases unmatched. The V gene's germline CDR1 is SQVTM and CDR2 ANQGSEA. This CDR3 is 14 amino acids long.